This T cell receptor (beta chain) was captured in a study of post-analysis software for immune sequencing data. Germline assignment: CDR1 ENHRY and CDR2 SYGVKD. V gave up 5 bases and J gave up 8 bases, with 9 bases separating them. The CDR3 has 11 amino acids. Points from the study as a whole: Comparison of patients with controls showed five TRBV segments more frequent in patients, TRBV5-6, TRBV5-1 and TRBV20-1 among them.

As to this clonotype: The antigen is undetermined.

Prepared TCR beta cDNA libraries contained unique molecular identifiers. TCRdb itself ran the PCR reads through MiXCR, one entry per CDR3 protein. Here the sample spans about 180,000 distinct CDR3 sequences, approximately 30% being singletons. The V call is TRBV10-3, the J call TRBJ1-2; D gene unclear. This TCR derives from a girl between 5 and 17 years old with multiple sclerosis. Sequencing was performed on blood. CDR3 residues: CAISTPTGYTF. The CDR3 DNA sequence: TGTGCCATCAGTACGCCCACGGGCTACACCTTC.